Below, 32 T cell receptor beta chains from the same sample are listed, as sequenced in a study of T cell responses to AZD1222 COVID-19 vaccine. Clones were sequenced by immunoSEQ multiplex PCR, and TCRdb holds only the in-frame ones, with some missing. The table lists 100,000 to 150,000 clones, more than 85% of them singletons, with 5% to 5.5% in the top ten. The sequenced sample was peripheral blood, obtained on day 0 of AZD1222 vaccination. Every receptor here comes from an adult in good health.

J is TRBJ1-2 and V is TRBV19; D remains ambiguous. Germline V lookup: CDR1 LNHDA, CDR2 SQIVND (reference sequence). The CDR3 length is 13 residues. Trimming took 6 bases from V and 12 from J, leaving 20 bases between them. The CDR3 loop is CASRHPWTASNTF. As DNA, the CDR3 is TGTGCCAGTAGGCACCCTTGGACCGCAAGCAACACCTTC.

This clone has only a few counts. V usage is TRBV7-2 and J usage is TRBJ2-4, with 10 positions matching TRBD1. V shed 8 bases and J 5 bases; nucleotides not matched to a gene: 3. Germline V gives CDR1 SGHTA, CDR2 FQGNSA. The length of the CDR3 is 13 residues. CDR3 sequence (DNA): TGTGCCAGCGAGGGGACAGGGGAAAACATTCAGTACTTC. Protein sequence: CASEGTGENIQYF.

CDR3 sequence reads: CASSLSPVGTQYF. CDR3 DNA: TGTGCCAGCAGTTTAAGCCCGGTTGGGACCCAGTACTTC. This chain joins TRBV27 and TRBJ2-5; no definite D call. CDR3 length equals 13 residues. CDR1 is MNHEY, CDR2 SMNVEV, per germline (reference sequence). V shed 2 bases and J shed 7 bases, with 11 bases lying between them.

This CDR3 is CASSWGQGDTEAFF. The CDR3 DNA reads TGTGCCAGCAGCTGGGGACAGGGGGACACTGAAGCTTTCTTT. The chain couples TRBV27 to TRBJ1-1, with 11 bases identical to TRBD1. The V and J ends lost 6 bases and 3 bases, in that order; junction bases with no gene match: 3. The CDR3 runs to 14 residues. Looked up from germline, CDR1 is MNHEY and CDR2 is SMNVEV (reference sequence).

V gene TRBV10-3 combines with J gene TRBJ2-3; TRBD2 might be the D (6 bases). Germline V gene sequence: CDR1 ENHRY, CDR2 SYGVKD. V lost 8 bases and J lost 2, with 14 bases in between. This CDR3 is built from 14 residues. The DNA for the CDR3 is TGTGCCATCTCCCCGGCGGGGAACACAGATACGCAGTATTTT. The encoded protein is CAISPAGNTDTQYF.

The V gene is TRBV5-1, the J gene TRBJ1-3; 7 nucleotides line up with TRBD1. This CDR3 spans 17 amino acids. Germline V gene data show CDR1 as SGHRS and CDR2 as YFSETQ. The J segment lost 1 base and the V segment lost 4 bases, leaving 11 bases of the junction unmatched. Here the CDR3 DNA reads TGCGCCAGCAGCCAAAAAACGGGACAGCAGTCTGGAAACACCATATATTTT. It specifies CASSQKTGQQSGNTIYF.

The genes are TRBV5-4 and TRBJ2-3; no reliable D call. The germline gives CDR1 SGHNT, CDR2 YYREEE (reference sequence). Trimming took off 4 bases at V and 3 bases at J, with 9 bases between the two ends. The CDR3 runs 13 residues. CDR3 in amino acids: CASSPDRTDTQYF. Written as DNA, the CDR3 is TGTGCCAGCAGCCCCGATCGGACAGATACGCAGTATTTT.

This clone was seen only a few times. This chain links TRBV6-2 or TRBV6-3 with TRBJ2-3, with 10 bases fitting TRBD2. CDR3 length: 16 amino acids. The V and J ends lost 2 bases and 1 base, in that order; junction bases with no gene match: 3. In germline, CDR1 is MNHEY, CDR2 SVGEGT. CDR3 amino acids: CASSYLLAGGTDTQYF. DNA for the CDR3: TGTGCCAGCAGTTACCTTCTAGCGGGGGGCACAGATACGCAGTATTTT.

The chain employs TRBV11-2 and TRBJ1-1, with D unresolved. Germline CDR1 and CDR2: SGHAT and FQNNGV. Trimming cost V 2 bases and J 6 bases, with 10 bases left between them. The CDR3 runs to 13 residues. The CDR3 DNA follows: TGTGCCAGCAGCTTAATAGTGGCAGCTGAAGCTTTCTTT. As protein: CASSLIVAAEAFF. Supplemented by reference TRBV11-2 and TRBJ1-1, the full variable domain reads EAGVAQSPRYKIIEKRQSVAFWCNPISGHATLYWYQQILGQGPKLLIQFQNNGVVDDSQLPKDRFSAERLKGVDSTLKIQPAKLEDSAVYLCASSLIVAAEAFFGQGTRLTVV.

The rearrangement links TRBV7-3 to TRBJ2-7; TRBD2 matches 8 bases. The CDR3 has 13 amino acids. From germline, CDR1 is SGHTA and CDR2 FQGTGA. Trimming removed 3 bases from V and 3 bases from J; junction bases left unmatched: 1. Here the CDR3 reads CASSFLAGYEQYF. DNA of the CDR3: TGTGCCAGCAGCTTTCTAGCGGGCTACGAGCAGTACTTC. Complete variable domain (other parts from reference TRBV7-3 and TRBJ2-7): GAGVSQTPSNKVTEKGKYVELRCDPISGHTALYWYRQSLGQGPEFLIYFQGTGAADDSGLPNDRFFAVRPEGSVSTLKIQRTERGDSAVYLCASSFLAGYEQYFGPGTRLTVT.

This clone appeared once. This chain links TRBV30 with TRBJ1-2, with D uncertain. The CDR3 covers 14 residues. The V gene lost 4 bases and the J gene lost 0 bases, with 12 bases spanning the gap. Germline CDR1 GTSNPN, CDR2 SVGIG (reference sequence). CDR3 in amino acids: CAWMGGGANYGYTF. The CDR3 nucleotides read TGTGCCTGGATGGGTGGTGGGGCTAACTATGGCTACACCTTC.

The chain is built from TRBV29-1 and TRBJ2-1; 7 bases match TRBD2. Germline V lookup: CDR1 SQVTM, CDR2 ANQGSEA. The CDR3 loop spans 13 amino acids. The ends lost 4 bases at V and 5 bases at J; junction bases unmatched: 5. CDR3 sequence reads: CSVGASGDNEQFF. Here the CDR3 DNA reads TGCAGCGTTGGGGCTAGCGGTGACAATGAGCAGTTCTTC.

The genes are TRBV7-2 and TRBJ1-2; possible D gene TRBD1, 5 bases. Germline-derived CDR1 and CDR2 are SGHTA and FQGNSA. This CDR3 spans 18 amino acids. V was cut by 7 bases and J by 1 base, with 25 bases left in between. The CDR3 bases are TGTGCCAGCACCAGGGAGGGGCAGGCGAGGACCTTTAACTATGGCTACACCTTC. This translates into CASTREGQARTFNYGYTF.

The V call is TRBV4-2, the J call TRBJ1-5, with no clear D. CDR1 is LGHNA, CDR2 YNFKEQ, per germline. Trimming cost V 0 bases and J 7 bases, with 7 bases left between them. CDR3 size: 13 residues. CDR3 DNA sequence: TGTGCCAGCAGCCAAGATTTCGGCCAGCCCCAGCATTTT. This codes for CASSQDFGQPQHF.

The chain recombines TRBV12-5 with TRBJ1-1; maybe TRBD1 (6 bases). CDR1 LGHNT and CDR2 FRNRAP come from the germline V gene. V lost 1 base, J lost 1 base, and 10 bases lay in between. The CDR3 totals 15 residues. The CDR3 protein is CASGLGGQKNTEAFF. Written as DNA, the CDR3 is TGTGCTAGTGGTTTGGGCGGACAGAAGAACACTGAAGCTTTCTTT.

The genes are TRBV6-5 and TRBJ1-5; 8 bases map to TRBD1. Germline CDR1 is MNHEY and CDR2 is SVGAGI. The CDR3 length is 14 residues. V dropped 6 bases and J dropped 4; count of bases not matched to a gene: 5. The CDR3 is CASRKQGGNQPQHF. CDR3 coding DNA: TGTGCCAGCAGAAAACAGGGGGGAAATCAGCCCCAGCATTTT.

This clone was recorded once. The CDR3 loop is CASTPLGERTGELFF. In DNA form, the CDR3 reads TGTGCCAGTACCCCGTTGGGGGAGCGCACCGGGGAGCTGTTTTTT. The chain recombines TRBV19 with TRBJ2-2; D could derive from TRBD1 or TRBD2 (5 bases each). Per germline, CDR1 LNHDA and CDR2 SQIVND (reference sequence). Trimming removed 7 bases at V and 4 bases at J, with 16 bases between. The CDR3 has 15 amino acids.

V is TRBV4-3 and J is TRBJ2-3, with TRBD2 identical over 8 bases. Germline V gene data show CDR1 as LGHNA and CDR2 as YSLEER. The trim removed 1 base at V and 1 base at J, leaving 7 bases unmatched. This CDR3 is built from 17 residues. DNA of the CDR3: TGCGCCAGCAGCCAAGGGAATGGACTAGCCGGCACAGATACGCAGTATTTT. Residues: CASSQGNGLAGTDTQYF.

The chain employs TRBV7-2 and TRBJ1-2; D is undetermined. There are 13 residues in the CDR3. The ends were cut back, 1 base at V and 6 bases at J, with 9 bases in the middle. Germline CDR1 reads SGHTA; CDR2 reads FQGNSA. The CDR3 loop reads CASSLGGTDGYTF. Written as DNA, the CDR3 is TGTGCCAGCAGCTTAGGGGGTACAGATGGCTACACCTTC. Together with reference TRBV7-2 and TRBJ1-2, the CDR3 gives the full variable domain: GAGVSQSPSNKVTEKGKDVELRCDPISGHTALYWYRQSLGQGLEFLIYFQGNSAPDKSGLPSDRFSAERTGGSVSTLTIQRTQQEDSAVYLCASSLGGTDGYTFGSGTRLTVV.

About this clone itself: At one end, the junction sequence differs from germline, possibly due to a read error. The chain carries TRBV28 and TRBJ2-7, with 7 bases aligning to TRBD2. This CDR3 has 15 amino acids. CDR1 is MDHEN and CDR2 is SYDVKM in the germline V gene. The CDR3, as DNA: TGTGCCAGCAGTTTATACGTGCGGGAGTCCTTCGAGCAGTACTTC. This gives the protein CASSLYVRESFEQYF.

The chain's CDR3 is CAWSPLSTGNQPQHF. The CDR3 DNA reads as TGTGCCTGGAGTCCGCTATCGACTGGTAATCAGCCCCAGCATTTT. This chain joins TRBV30 and TRBJ1-5; D gene unclear. CDR3 length: 15 residues. The V end was cut by 2 bases, the J end by 4 bases, with 15 bases between. Germline CDR1 is GTSNPN and CDR2 is SVGIG (reference sequence).

The CDR3 loop is CASRNSGTGELFF. The CDR3 region has the DNA TGTGCCAGCAGAAACTCCGGCACCGGGGAGCTGTTTTTT. This chain connects TRBV2 to TRBJ2-2; D is ambiguous. Between the trimmed V and J ends, which lost 6 bases and 4 bases, there was a span of 9 bases. This CDR3 spans 13 amino acids. Looked up from germline, CDR1 is SNHLY and CDR2 is FYNNEI.

This clone was counted only a few times. The chain is built from TRBV6-1 and TRBJ1-3; tentative D call: TRBD1 (5 bases). The CDR3 is made up of 16 amino acids. The germline V gene encodes CDR1 MNHNS and CDR2 SASEGT. Trimming removed 0 bases at V and 1 base at J, with 10 bases between. The chain's CDR3 is CASSEAQQGSGNTIYF. The CDR3 DNA sequence: TGTGCCAGCAGTGAAGCGCAGCAGGGTTCTGGAAACACCATATATTTT.

The chain is built from TRBV7-9 and TRBJ2-7; D might be TRBD2 (6 bases). This CDR3 is built from 14 residues. V lost 5 bases, J lost 3 bases, and 14 bases lay in between. Looked up from germline, CDR1 is SEHNR and CDR2 is FQNEAQ (reference sequence). CDR3 nucleotides: TGTGCCAGCAGCCCTATTCTAGCGCTCTACGAGCAGTACTTC. It codes for CASSPILALYEQYF.

The chain carries TRBV5-8 and TRBJ1-5, with no clear D. Trimming removed 1 base from V and 1 base from J, with 12 bases in between. The CDR3 is 16 amino acids. Germline loops: CDR1 SGHTS, CDR2 YDEGEE. Written as DNA, the CDR3 is TGTGCCAGCAGCTTGTTGGGTTCCAAGAGCAATCAGCCCCAGCATTTT. It specifies CASSLLGSKSNQPQHF.

The chain uses TRBV14 and TRBJ2-7; the D is unclear. Trimming stripped 3 bases from V and 0 bases from J, with 12 bases between. Looked up from germline, CDR1 is SGHDN and CDR2 is FVKESK. CDR3 size: 15 residues. The CDR3 bases are TGTGCCAGCAGCCAGCAAGGTTGGGCCTCCTACGAGCAGTACTTC. This gives the protein CASSQQGWASYEQYF.

The chain recombines TRBV7-6 with TRBJ1-2, with D possibly being TRBD1 (6 bases). Deletions cut 4 bases from V and 8 bases from J, with 11 bases between. The length of the CDR3 is 12 residues. The germline V gene encodes CDR1 SGHVS and CDR2 FNYEAQ. CDR3 nucleotide sequence: TGTGCCAGCAGCTCCAACAGGGAAGGCTACACCTTC. Its protein product is CASSSNREGYTF.

V usage is TRBV19 and J usage is TRBJ1-1; possible D gene TRBD1, 5 bases. Trimming took off 1 base at V and 4 bases at J, with 13 bases between the two ends. The germline gives CDR1 LNHDA, CDR2 SQIVND (reference sequence). The length of the CDR3 is 15 residues. This CDR3 reads CASSIGPWGVTEAFF. CDR3 nucleotide sequence: TGTGCCAGTAGTATAGGGCCCTGGGGGGTCACTGAAGCTTTCTTT.

The chain uses TRBV6-5 and TRBJ2-7; no clear D. The ends were cut back, 3 bases at V and 0 bases at J, with 6 bases in the middle. The CDR3 contains 13 residues. Looked up from germline, CDR1 is MNHEY and CDR2 is SVGAGI. The CDR3, as DNA: TGTGCCAGCAGTTATGGCTTCTCCTACGAGCAGTACTTC. Translation: CASSYGFSYEQYF.

This rearrangement joins TRBV27 to TRBJ2-5; D is ambiguous. The germline V gene encodes CDR1 MNHEY and CDR2 SMNVEV (reference sequence). Trimming left V 3 bases short and J 4 bases short, with 12 bases between. This CDR3 spans 14 amino acids. The CDR3 here is CASSLSVGSETQYF. The CDR3 DNA reads as TGTGCCAGCAGTTTGAGTGTAGGCTCAGAGACCCAGTACTTC.

The CDR3 loop reads CSVDRQGVEAFF. The CDR3 region has the DNA TGCAGCGTTGATAGGCAGGGTGTTGAAGCTTTCTTT. The rearrangement uses TRBV29-1 and TRBJ1-1, with a weak D call TRBD1 (5 bases). Per germline, CDR1 SQVTM and CDR2 ANQGSEA. The CDR3 length is 12 residues. Between the trimmed V and J ends, which lost 3 bases and 7 bases, there was a span of 12 bases.

The V gene is TRBV10-3, the J gene TRBJ2-7; D gene uncertain. Trimming pared 3 bases from V and 3 bases from J, leaving 6 bases between. Germline CDR1 and CDR2: ENHRY and SYGVKD. CDR3 length: 12 residues. The CDR3 sequence: CAISDGVYEQYF. In DNA form, the CDR3 reads TGTGCCATCAGTGACGGCGTCTACGAGCAGTACTTC.